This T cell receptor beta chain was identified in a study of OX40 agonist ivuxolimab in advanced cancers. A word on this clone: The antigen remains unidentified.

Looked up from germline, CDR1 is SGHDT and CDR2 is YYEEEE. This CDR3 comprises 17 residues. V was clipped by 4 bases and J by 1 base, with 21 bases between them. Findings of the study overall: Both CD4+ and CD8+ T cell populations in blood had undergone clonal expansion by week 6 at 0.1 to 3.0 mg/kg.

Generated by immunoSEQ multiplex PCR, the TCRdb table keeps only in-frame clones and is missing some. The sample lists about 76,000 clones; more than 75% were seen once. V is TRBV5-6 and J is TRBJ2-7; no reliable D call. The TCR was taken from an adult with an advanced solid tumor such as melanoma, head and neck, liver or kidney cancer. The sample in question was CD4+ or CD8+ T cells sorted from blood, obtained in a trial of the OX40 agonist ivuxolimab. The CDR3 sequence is CASSRLSSVTRSYEQYF. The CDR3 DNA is TGTGCCAGCAGCCGCCTCAGTTCGGTGACCAGATCCTACGAGCAGTACTTC.